The entry below gives a single T cell receptor beta chain sequence along with its context. These data originate in a study of cytomegalovirus exposure and HLA in healthy donors. The V gene end was trimmed by 0 bases and the J gene end by 7 bases; junction bases not matched to a gene: 5. CDR1 and CDR2 (germline): SGHNT, YYREEE (reference sequence). This CDR3 region has 15 residues. 13 Jbeta primers and 60 Vbeta primers were used for the PCR. TCRdb's table, derived via immunoSEQ multiplex PCR, lists solely in-frame clones and lacks some. The sample yields about 180,000 clones, roughly 80% seen once. Sequencing was performed on PBMCs. This TCR came from a girl aged 5-17 years in good health and CMV-seropositive. The rearrangement links TRBV5-4 to TRBJ2-1; TRBD1 agrees at 9 bases. This CDR3 is CASSLGGQGRNEQFF. The CDR3 DNA reads TGTGCCAGCAGCTTGGGGGGACAGGGCCGGAATGAGCAGTTCTTC.